This passage covers 14 T cell receptor beta chains from one sample sequenced in a study of cytomegalovirus exposure and HLA in healthy donors. The PCR ran on 60 Vbeta and 13 Jbeta primers. Produced via immunoSEQ multiplex PCR; TCRdb's table is partial and in-frame only. In the table there are around 140,000 clones, approximately 61% of which are singletons. The sequencing sample was made of PBMCs. Every receptor here comes from a woman aged 40 to 50 in good health and CMV-seronegative.

This clone is a singleton in its sample. The chain has TRBV7-9 and TRBJ2-3; 7 nucleotides line up with TRBD2. V was clipped by 2 bases and J by 1 base; unmatched bases: 0. Germline CDR1 is SEHNR and CDR2 is FQNEAQ (reference sequence). This CDR3 has 14 residues. The CDR3 here is CASSLSGGTDTQYF. The CDR3 bases are TGTGCCAGCAGCTTAAGCGGGGGCACAGATACGCAGTATTTT.

The chain links TRBV11-2 to TRBJ2-5, with no clear D. V lost 7 bases and J lost 4, with 16 bases in between. The V gene's germline CDR1 is SGHAT and CDR2 FQNNGV. CDR3 length equals 14 residues. The CDR3 loop is CASIPSVAGETQYF. Here the CDR3 DNA reads TGTGCCAGCATCCCATCGGTGGCAGGAGAGACCCAGTACTTC.

Only a few counts were recorded for this clone. The gene calls are TRBV4-1 and TRBJ1-1; tentatively, D is TRBD1 (5 bases). The CDR3 spans 13 residues. V lost 4 bases and J lost 6, with 12 bases in between. From germline, CDR1 is MGHRA and CDR2 YSYEKL. The CDR3: CASSLTAVAEAFF. DNA for the CDR3: TGCGCCAGCAGCCTGACAGCAGTCGCTGAAGCTTTCTTT.

The chain links TRBV30 to TRBJ1-1, with a weak D call TRBD1 (6 bases). Trimming took off 3 bases at V and 1 base at J, with 9 bases between the two ends. The germline gives CDR1 GTSNPN, CDR2 SVGIG (reference sequence). This CDR3 spans 13 amino acids. CDR3 DNA sequence: TGTGCCTGGAGGGAACAGGGGAACACTGAAGCTTTCTTT. This gives the protein CAWREQGNTEAFF.

CDR3 DNA: TGTGCCAGCAGCTTAGGGACAGGAGATGAGCAGTTCTTC. It specifies CASSLGTGDEQFF. The rearrangement uses TRBV7-9 and TRBJ2-1, with 7 bases aligning to TRBD1. CDR3 size: 13 residues. The junction had 2 bases not matched to a gene; V was cut back by 1 base and J by 8 bases. From germline, CDR1 is SEHNR and CDR2 FQNEAQ (reference sequence). Full variable domain (outside the CDR3, taken from reference TRBV7-9 and TRBJ2-1): DTGVSQNPRHKITKRGQNVTFRCDPISEHNRLYWYRQTLGQGPEFLTYFQNEAQLEKSRLLSDRFSAERPKGSFSTLEIQRTEQGDSAMYLCASSLGTGDEQFFGPGTRLTVL.

The rearrangement links TRBV15 to TRBJ2-7; perhaps TRBD2 as D (5 bases). The length of the CDR3 is 13 residues. Trimming removed 0 bases at V and 7 bases at J, with 10 bases between. The germline gives CDR1 LNHNV, CDR2 YYDKDF (reference sequence). The CDR3 loop reads CATSREPGGEQYF. CDR3 DNA: TGTGCCACCAGCAGAGAGCCCGGCGGGGAGCAGTACTTC.

The rearrangement uses TRBV7-2 and TRBJ2-1, with a weak D call TRBD1 (6 bases). Germline V gene lookup returns CDR1 SGHTA and CDR2 FQGNSA. CDR3 length: 14 amino acids. Between the trimmed V and J ends, which lost 3 bases and 4 bases, there was a span of 10 bases. The CDR3 loop reads CASSLRQVYNEQFF. The CDR3 DNA reads as TGTGCCAGCAGCTTGAGACAGGTGTACAATGAGCAGTTCTTC.

The genes are TRBV2 and TRBJ2-3, with 8 bases identical to TRBD2. Germline lookup yields CDR1 SNHLY and CDR2 FYNNEI. V shed 3 bases and J 4 bases; nucleotides not matched to a gene: 9. The CDR3 loop spans 16 amino acids. CDR3 loop: CASSDSGGLSADTQYF. The CDR3 DNA follows: TGTGCCAGCAGTGATTCGGGGGGGCTCAGCGCAGATACGCAGTATTTT.

Here the CDR3 DNA reads TGCGCCAGCAGCCCCGGACAGCAGAATTCACCCCTCCACTTT. Its translation is CASSPGQQNSPLHF. The rearrangement uses TRBV5-1 and TRBJ1-6; tentative D call: TRBD1 (6 bases). The CDR3 has 14 amino acids. Germline values: CDR1 SGHRS, CDR2 YFSETQ. Trimming cost V 4 bases and J 7 bases, with 12 bases left between them.

This clone was seen a handful of times. The V gene is TRBV19, the J gene TRBJ1-1; 7 bases match TRBD1. The germline V gene encodes CDR1 LNHDA and CDR2 SQIVND (reference sequence). V was pared by 6 bases and J by 6 bases, with 10 bases of the junction left unmatched. The CDR3 runs to 14 residues. CDR3 sequence reads: CASRMRDSISEAFF. For the CDR3, the DNA is TGTGCCAGTAGAATGAGGGACAGTATCTCTGAAGCTTTCTTT. The entire variable domain, with the rest obtained from reference TRBV19 and TRBJ1-1, is as follows: DGGITQSPKYLFRKEGQNVTLSCEQNLNHDAMYWYRQDPGQGLRLIYYSQIVNDFQKGDIAEGYSVSREKKESFPLTVTSAQKNPTAFYLCASRMRDSISEAFFGQGTRLTVV.

This clone has more than one count but fewer than ten. The V call is TRBV5-6, the J call TRBJ1-1; weak D call: TRBD1 (5 bases). This CDR3 region has 15 residues. CDR1 SGHDT and CDR2 YYEEEE come from the germline V gene. Trimming left V 4 bases short and J 4 bases short, with 17 bases between. The CDR3 is CASSMTETQSTEAFF. Written as DNA, the CDR3 is TGTGCCAGCAGCATGACAGAAACTCAATCCACTGAAGCTTTCTTT.

CDR3 coding DNA: TGTGCCAGCAGTAACGGGGGGTCCCGGGCACCCCTCCACTTT. It codes for CASSNGGSRAPLHF. The chain couples TRBV6-5 to TRBJ1-6, with D possibly matching TRBD1 (5 bases). Deletions cut 5 bases from V and 11 bases from J, with 16 bases between. This CDR3 has 14 amino acids. Germline assignment: CDR1 MNHEY and CDR2 SVGAGI.

The chain combines TRBV19 with TRBJ2-7; 8 bases align to TRBD2. The CDR3 runs to 15 residues. V dropped 0 bases and J dropped 3; count of bases not matched to a gene: 4. From germline, CDR1 is LNHDA and CDR2 SQIVND (reference sequence). CDR3 residues: CASSIEGSGVYEQYF. In DNA form, the CDR3 reads TGTGCCAGTAGTATAGAAGGTAGCGGGGTCTACGAGCAGTACTTC. The full variable domain, in which reference TRBV19 and TRBJ2-7 provide the parts outside the CDR3, is DGGITQSPKYLFRKEGQNVTLSCEQNLNHDAMYWYRQDPGQGLRLIYYSQIVNDFQKGDIAEGYSVSREKKESFPLTVTSAQKNPTAFYLCASSIEGSGVYEQYFGPGTRLTVT.

This clone was seen once. The V call is TRBV15, the J call TRBJ2-5; no firm D call. Trimming stripped 0 bases from V and 2 bases from J, with 4 bases between. The CDR3 loop spans 13 amino acids. CDR1 is LNHNV and CDR2 is YYDKDF in the germline V gene (reference sequence). The CDR3 nucleotides read TGTGCCACCAGCAGAGACCGGCAAGAGACCCAGTACTTC. As protein: CATSRDRQETQYF. The variable domain in full, completed from reference TRBV15 and TRBJ2-5, reads DAMVIQNPRYQVTQFGKPVTLSCSQTLNHNVMYWYQQKSSQAPKLLFHYYDKDFNNEADTPDNFQSRRPNTSFCFLDIRSPGLGDTAMYLCATSRDRQETQYFGPGTRLLVL.